The clone carrying this T cell receptor beta chain has a count of ten or more. What it binds is not known. The read terminates 3 residues ahead of where the CDR3 ends, so the germline J gene completes it. The data derive from a study of T cell clonality in common variable immunodeficiency. Study outcomes and limitations: Reportedly, TCR beta sequences from common variable immunodeficiency showed fewer deletions and N-nucleotide insertions. TCRbeta clonality was increased in CVID versus healthy controls.

Using immunoSEQ multiplex PCR, the repertoire was profiled, and TCRdb retains in-frame clones only, with some absent. Singletons are absent from the sample, which has about 42,000 clones. Losses at the gene ends were 0 bases for V and 3 bases for J; bases not matched to a gene: 5. The CDR3 length is 16 residues. Germline V gene data show CDR1 as DFQATT and CDR2 as SNEGSKA (reference sequence). Of CVID subjects, approximately 14 were female and about 28 male, mean age around 36. Most patients and controls had Caucasian heritage. The rearrangement uses TRBV20-1 and TRBJ2-1; 10 positions match TRBD2. The clonotype was recovered from a human donor with common variable immunodeficiency. The sample was peripheral blood mononuclear cells. The sequenced CDR3 bases are TGCAGTGCTAGAGATCTAGCGGGGGCTAACTACAATGAG. It translates to CSARDLAGANYNE. In full, the CDR3 reads CSARDLAGANYNEQFF.